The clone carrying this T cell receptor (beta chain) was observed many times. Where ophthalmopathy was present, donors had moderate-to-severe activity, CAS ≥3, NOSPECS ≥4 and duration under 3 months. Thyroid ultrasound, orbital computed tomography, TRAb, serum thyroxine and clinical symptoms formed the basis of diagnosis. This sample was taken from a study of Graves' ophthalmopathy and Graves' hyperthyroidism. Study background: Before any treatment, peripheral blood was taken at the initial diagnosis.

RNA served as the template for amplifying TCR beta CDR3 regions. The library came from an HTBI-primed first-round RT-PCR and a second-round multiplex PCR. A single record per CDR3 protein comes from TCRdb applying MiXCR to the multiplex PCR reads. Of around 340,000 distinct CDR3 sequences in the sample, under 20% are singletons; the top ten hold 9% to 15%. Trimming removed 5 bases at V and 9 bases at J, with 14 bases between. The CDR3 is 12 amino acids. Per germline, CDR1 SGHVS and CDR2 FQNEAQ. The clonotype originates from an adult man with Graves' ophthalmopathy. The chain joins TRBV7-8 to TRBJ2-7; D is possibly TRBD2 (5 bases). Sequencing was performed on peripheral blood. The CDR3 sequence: CASSAARAGQYF. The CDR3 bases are TGTGCCAGCAGCGCGGCTAGGGCGGGGCAGTACTTC.